The 29 T cell receptor beta chains reported below all come from one sample, sequenced in a study of T-cell memory formation after mild COVID-19. TCRdb passed the 5' RACE reads through MiXCR, listing each CDR3 protein once. The repertoire holds 250,000 to 300,000 distinct CDR3 sequences, with 15% to 20% as singletons. Sequencing input: PBMCs or a T cell subset sorted from them (not recorded which). These receptors came from a man aged 18 to 30 who had mild COVID-19 (a few samples of this study predate the infection). Cell type and time point are not known.

V gene TRBV6-6 combines with J gene TRBJ2-2, with 10 bases identical to TRBD1. CDR3 size: 15 residues. Germline CDR1 and CDR2: MNHNY and SVGAGI (reference sequence). The junction had 6 bases not matched to a gene; V was cut back by 7 bases and J by 4 bases. CDR3 sequence reads: CASKSWDRGTGELFF. CDR3 nucleotides: TGTGCCAGCAAGTCTTGGGACAGGGGCACCGGGGAGCTGTTTTTT.

V usage is TRBV12-3 or TRBV12-4 and J usage is TRBJ1-5, with 9 bases identical to TRBD1. The J segment lost 5 bases and the V segment lost 4 bases, leaving 3 bases of the junction unmatched. There are 14 residues in the CDR3. The CDR3 is CASSWDRADQPQHF. Here the CDR3 DNA reads TGTGCCAGCAGTTGGGACAGGGCAGATCAGCCCCAGCATTTT.

This clonotype appeared a few times. The V call is TRBV25-1, the J call TRBJ1-1, with D hard to call. Germline CDR1 is MGHDK and CDR2 is SYGVNS. The CDR3 runs 14 residues. V lost 2 bases and J 4 bases, leaving 11 bases between the germline ends. The CDR3 is CASSEHEAITEAFF. For the CDR3, the DNA is TGTGCCAGCAGTGAACATGAAGCGATCACTGAAGCTTTCTTT. Variable domain in full (rest from reference TRBV25-1 and TRBJ1-1): EADIYQTPRYLVIGTGKKITLECSQTMGHDKMYWYQQDPGMELHLIHYSYGVNSTEKGDLSSESTVSRIRTEHFPLTLESARPSHTSQYLCASSEHEAITEAFFGQGTRLTVV.

Only a few counts were recorded for this clonotype. CDR3 region: CASSDSIERVGEAFF. For the CDR3, the DNA is TGTGCCAGCAGTGACTCGATTGAAAGGGTCGGTGAAGCTTTCTTT. The V call is TRBV6-4, the J call TRBJ1-1; D gene ambiguous. The CDR3 totals 15 residues. CDR1 is MRHNA and CDR2 is SNTAGT in the germline V gene. Trimming pared 0 bases from V and 7 bases from J, leaving 15 bases between.

In this sample, this clonotype turned up a few times. The chain links TRBV6-4 to TRBJ1-1, with D perhaps matching TRBD1 (6 bases). The CDR3 extends over 13 amino acids. Trimming took 6 bases from V and 4 from J, leaving 12 bases between them. Germline CDR1 reads MRHNA; CDR2 reads SNTAGT. For the CDR3, the DNA is TGTGCCAGCAGAGGGGCAGGGGTCACTGAAGCTTTCTTT. It yields the protein CASRGAGVTEAFF.

V and J are TRBV7-2 and TRBJ2-7, with 15 bases identical to TRBD2. CDR3 length: 17 residues. Germline V lookup: CDR1 SGHTA, CDR2 FQGNSA. The V gene end was trimmed by 5 bases and the J gene end by 3 bases; junction bases not matched to a gene: 8. The CDR3: CASSPGLAGGRSYEQYF. The CDR3 coding sequence is TGTGCCAGCAGCCCCGGACTAGCGGGGGGGCGGAGCTACGAGCAGTACTTC.

This chain joins TRBV24-1 and TRBJ2-3; possible D gene TRBD1, 5 bases. Germline values: CDR1 KGHDR, CDR2 SFDVKD. This CDR3 is 11 amino acids long. V was clipped by 6 bases and J by 10 bases, with 10 bases between them. The CDR3 bases are TGTGCCACCAGTCAGGGTCAAGCGCAGTATTTT. Translation: CATSQGQAQYF.

This clonotype was observed once. This chain joins TRBV10-3 and TRBJ1-1; 7 nucleotides match TRBD1. The CDR3 consists of 14 residues. Trimming removed 6 bases from V and 4 bases from J; junction bases left unmatched: 8. Germline lookup yields CDR1 ENHRY and CDR2 SYGVKD. CDR3 protein: CAIRSDRDVTEAFF. DNA of the CDR3: TGTGCCATCAGATCCGACAGGGATGTCACTGAAGCTTTCTTT.

The chain joins TRBV7-2 to TRBJ2-5, with 8 bases identical to TRBD1. Losses at the gene ends were 5 bases for V and 4 bases for J; bases not matched to a gene: 9. The CDR3 is made up of 15 amino acids. The germline V gene encodes CDR1 SGHTA and CDR2 FQGNSA. The CDR3 nucleotides read TGTGCCAGCAGCCTCTCCCCAGGGGGCGCAGAGACCCAGTACTTC. It is translated as CASSLSPGGAETQYF.

The rearrangement joins TRBV5-1 to TRBJ2-2; 9 nucleotides align to TRBD1. This CDR3 has 17 amino acids. Trimming removed 3 bases from V and 6 bases from J; junction bases left unmatched: 12. Germline lookup yields CDR1 SGHRS and CDR2 YFSETQ. CDR3 loop: CASSSSTGTGYAGELFF. Written as DNA, the CDR3 is TGCGCCAGCAGCTCCTCAACCGGGACAGGGTATGCCGGGGAGCTGTTTTTT. The full variable domain, completed using reference TRBV5-1 and TRBJ2-2, is KAGVTQTPRYLIKTRGQQVTLSCSPISGHRSVSWYQQTPGQGLQFLFEYFSETQRNKGNFPGRFSGRQFSNSRSEMNVSTLELGDSALYLCASSSSTGTGYAGELFFGEGSRLTVL.

The chain is built from TRBV12-3 or TRBV12-4 and TRBJ2-1, with TRBD2 identical over 14 bases. The trim removed 6 bases at V and 6 bases at J, leaving 1 base unmatched. CDR3 length: 14 amino acids. The CDR3 is CASRTSGGANEQFF. The DNA for the CDR3 is TGTGCCAGCAGGACTAGCGGGGGGGCCAATGAGCAGTTCTTC.

The chain couples TRBV29-1 to TRBJ1-1; weak D call: TRBD1 (5 bases). The germline CDR1 and CDR2 sequences are SQVTM and ANQGSEA. Trimming shortened V by 5 bases and J by 7 bases, and 8 bases separated the two germline ends. This CDR3 has 10 residues. The CDR3 region has the DNA TGCAGCGTTCGCGGGGGTGAAGCTTTCTTT. This gives the protein CSVRGGEAFF.

The rearrangement links TRBV9 to TRBJ2-5; tentatively, D is TRBD2 (5 bases). The V gene lost 4 bases and the J gene lost 3 bases, with 13 bases spanning the gap. The CDR3 runs to 14 residues. Germline loops: CDR1 SGDLS, CDR2 YYNGEE. The CDR3 loop reads CASSSRGGEETQYF. As DNA, the CDR3 is TGTGCCAGCAGCTCAAGAGGAGGAGAAGAGACCCAGTACTTC.

This clonotype was seen a few times. The chain couples TRBV5-1 to TRBJ1-1; D is undetermined. The CDR3 loop spans 12 amino acids. The germline CDR1 and CDR2 sequences are SGHRS and YFSETQ. Deletions cut 0 bases from V and 8 bases from J, with 8 bases between. The CDR3 DNA reads as TGCGCCAGCAGCTTGGATGCCGCGGAAGCTTTCTTT. It translates to CASSLDAAEAFF.

This clonotype came up many times. The chain carries TRBV27 and TRBJ2-5, with D maybe TRBD2 (7 bases). With 6 bases removed from V and 6 bases from J, the gap between germline ends came to 23 bases. Germline lookup yields CDR1 MNHEY and CDR2 SMNVEV (reference sequence). The CDR3 loop spans 16 amino acids. The CDR3 DNA reads as TGTGCCAGCAGCACAAACCGAGGCGGGGGCGGCAAGACCCAGTACTTC. Translating gives CASSTNRGGGGKTQYF.

V is TRBV4-1 and J is TRBJ1-6; no definite D call. Deletions cut 6 bases from V and 10 bases from J, with 16 bases between. CDR1 is MGHRA and CDR2 is YSYEKL in the germline V gene. This CDR3 has 14 amino acids. CDR3 loop: CASRWEGMESPLHF. The CDR3 DNA is TGCGCCAGCAGATGGGAGGGAATGGAATCACCCCTCCACTTT.

This clonotype was seen more than once but under ten times. This CDR3 is CASSQGVGYSNQPQHF. DNA for the CDR3: TGCGCCAGCAGCCAAGGAGTGGGTTATAGCAATCAGCCCCAGCATTTT. The V gene is TRBV4-3, the J gene TRBJ1-5; D gene ambiguous. Germline V CDR1 and CDR2: LGHNA, YSLEER. The CDR3 is made up of 16 amino acids. V was shortened by 1 base and J by 0 bases, with 10 bases between the two germline ends.

This clonotype was seen only a few times. The chain joins TRBV6-1 to TRBJ2-2; 9 nucleotides align to TRBD1. V was clipped by 4 bases and J by 3 bases; unmatched bases: 6. CDR1 is MNHNS and CDR2 is SASEGT in the germline V gene. This CDR3 spans 16 amino acids. In DNA form, the CDR3 reads TGTGCCAGCAGTGGGGAGGACAGGGGACACACCGGGGAGCTGTTTTTT. Protein: CASSGEDRGHTGELFF.

This chain connects TRBV4-2 to TRBJ2-3; D remains ambiguous. This CDR3 has 14 amino acids. Trimming removed 0 bases from V and 4 bases from J, with 8 bases in between. The V gene's germline CDR1 is LGHNA and CDR2 YNFKEQ. CDR3 region: CASSQEEGPDTQYF. The CDR3 coding sequence is TGTGCCAGCAGCCAAGAGGAAGGGCCAGATACGCAGTATTTT.

CDR3: CASSKWGPTDTQYF. The CDR3 nucleotides read TGTGCCAGCAGCAAATGGGGGCCCACAGATACGCAGTATTTT. The chain is built from TRBV21-1 and TRBJ2-3; TRBD1 is taken as the D call from the table, unchecked against the DNA. TRBV21-1 is a pseudogene. The CDR3 spans 14 residues.

This clonotype was counted a few times. The chain uses TRBV6-2 or TRBV6-3 and TRBJ2-5; 10 positions agree with TRBD2. The CDR3 is made up of 15 amino acids. Per germline, CDR1 MNHEY and CDR2 SVGEGT. Unmatched junction bases numbered 13, after V lost 8 bases and J lost 7 bases. CDR3 bases: TGTGCCAGCGTAGACACTAGCGGGGCACACGGGACCCAGTACTTC. Its translation is CASVDTSGAHGTQYF.

The V gene is TRBV29-1, the J gene TRBJ2-2; TRBD1 matches at 7 bases. Germline CDR1 reads SQVTM; CDR2 reads ANQGSEA. J lost 1 base, V lost 1 base, and 6 bases had no gene match. CDR3 length: 16 amino acids. The CDR3 coding sequence is TGCAGCGTTGAAGCCCGACAGGGAGTGAACACCGGGGAGCTGTTTTTT. Its translation: CSVEARQGVNTGELFF.

This clonotype occurred a few times. The chain recombines TRBV5-4 with TRBJ1-1; 10 bases agree with TRBD1. The ends lost 4 bases at V and 7 bases at J; junction bases unmatched: 4. The CDR3 contains 13 residues. CDR1 is SGHNT, CDR2 YYREEE, per germline (reference sequence). The CDR3 DNA reads as TGTGCCAGCAGCCCGGGACAGGGGAATGAAGCTTTCTTT. Encoded protein: CASSPGQGNEAFF.

This clonotype was seen more than once but under ten times. This chain connects TRBV10-3 to TRBJ2-3, with 7 bases identical to TRBD1. V gave up 6 bases and J gave up 0 bases; unmatched junction bases: 3. Germline V gene sequence: CDR1 ENHRY, CDR2 SYGVKD. The CDR3 is made up of 14 amino acids. The CDR3 is CAISWDSSTDTQYF. The CDR3, as DNA: TGTGCCATCAGCTGGGACAGTAGCACAGATACGCAGTATTTT.

The chain is built from TRBV5-1 and TRBJ2-3; the D gene is possibly TRBD2 (6 bases). The germline V and J ends were trimmed by 1 base and 13 bases, with 19 bases remaining between them. Germline-derived CDR1 and CDR2 are SGHRS and YFSETQ. CDR3 length equals 14 residues. CDR3 residues: CASSLTGVREVKYF. The CDR3, as DNA: TGCGCCAGCAGCTTGACGGGCGTTAGGGAGGTGAAGTATTTT.

This clonotype was recorded a few times. This chain uses TRBV12-3 or TRBV12-4 with TRBJ1-1, with TRBD1 identical over 8 bases. This CDR3 is built from 15 residues. The junction had 3 bases not matched to a gene; V was cut back by 2 bases and J by 1 base. DNA of the CDR3: TGTGCCAGCAGTTTAACAGGGGGATGGAACACTGAAGCTTTCTTT. It yields the protein CASSLTGGWNTEAFF.

This clonotype appeared many times. The V and J genes are TRBV25-1 and TRBJ1-5; the D is unclear. The V gene's germline CDR1 is MGHDK and CDR2 SYGVNS. The germline V and J ends were trimmed by 2 bases and 1 base, with 12 bases remaining between them. The CDR3 spans 16 residues. The DNA of the CDR3 is TGTGCCAGCAGTGAAACGAACAGTTGGAGCAATCAGCCCCAGCATTTT. This gives the protein CASSETNSWSNQPQHF.

This clonotype was recorded a few times. The chain couples TRBV19 to TRBJ2-2; maybe TRBD1 (5 bases). Germline lookup yields CDR1 LNHDA and CDR2 SQIVND (reference sequence). Deletions cut 3 bases from V and 1 base from J, with 15 bases between. CDR3 length: 17 amino acids. CDR3 sequence reads: CASSMDTVRKNTGELFF. CDR3 in DNA: TGTGCCAGTAGTATGGACACAGTCCGGAAGAACACCGGGGAGCTGTTTTTT.

This clonotype was detected a few times. The chain employs TRBV9 and TRBJ1-1; the D is unclear. CDR3 length: 14 amino acids. The V and J ends lost 0 bases and 5 bases respectively, with 11 bases between them. In germline, CDR1 is SGDLS, CDR2 YYNGEE. CDR3 sequence reads: CASSVAQASTEAFF. The CDR3 bases are TGTGCCAGCAGCGTAGCCCAGGCGAGTACTGAAGCTTTCTTT.